This TCR beta chain came from a study of T-cell memory formation after mild COVID-19. Looking at the study overall: TCR clusters were mostly donor specific.

Points from the study as a whole: Second-wave clones reaching peak frequency on day 37 lacked confirmed SARS-CoV-2 specificity. Among CD4+ contracting clones, most were CM and EM, and CD8+ ones EMRA.

CDR3 length: 12 residues. The trim removed 6 bases at V and 11 bases at J, leaving 8 bases unmatched. The germline V gene has CDR1 SQVTM and CDR2 ANQGSEA. This clonotype was seen more than once but under ten times. Its antigen is not identified. TCRdb analysed the 5' RACE reads with MiXCR anew, one entry per CDR3 protein. The sample has 550,000 to 600,000 distinct CDR3 sequences, about a fifth seen once; the top ten hold around 8.4%. The V and J genes are TRBV29-1 and TRBJ1-2; 11 nucleotides agree with TRBD1. The source of this sequence is an adult woman who had mild COVID-19 (a few samples of this study predate the infection). Cell type and time point are not known. The specimen sequenced was PBMCs or a T cell subset sorted from them (not recorded which). The CDR3 sequence: CSVLGQGAVYTF. DNA for the CDR3: TGCAGCGTCCTTGGACAGGGGGCTGTTTACACCTTC. Together with reference TRBV29-1 and TRBJ1-2, the CDR3 gives the full variable domain: SAVISQKPSRDICQRGTSLTIQCQVDSQVTMMFWYRQQPGQSLTLIATANQGSEATYESGFVIDKFPISRPNLTFSTLTVSNMSPEDSSIYLCSVLGQGAVYTFGSGTRLTVV.